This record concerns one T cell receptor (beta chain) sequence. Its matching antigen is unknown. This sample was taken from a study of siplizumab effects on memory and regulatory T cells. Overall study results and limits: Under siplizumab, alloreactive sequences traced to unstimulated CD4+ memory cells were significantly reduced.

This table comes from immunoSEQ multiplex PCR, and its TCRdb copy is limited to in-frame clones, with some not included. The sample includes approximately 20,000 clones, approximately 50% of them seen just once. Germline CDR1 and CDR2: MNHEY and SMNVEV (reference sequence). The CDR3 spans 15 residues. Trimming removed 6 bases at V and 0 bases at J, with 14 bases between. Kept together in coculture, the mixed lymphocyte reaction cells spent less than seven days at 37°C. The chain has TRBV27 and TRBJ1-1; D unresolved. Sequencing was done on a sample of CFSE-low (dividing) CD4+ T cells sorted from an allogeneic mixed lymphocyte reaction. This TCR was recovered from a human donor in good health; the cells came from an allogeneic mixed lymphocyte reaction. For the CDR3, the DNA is TGTGCCAGCAGCCCTTGGCGGACCTTGAACACTGAAGCTTTCTTT. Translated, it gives CASSPWRTLNTEAFF.